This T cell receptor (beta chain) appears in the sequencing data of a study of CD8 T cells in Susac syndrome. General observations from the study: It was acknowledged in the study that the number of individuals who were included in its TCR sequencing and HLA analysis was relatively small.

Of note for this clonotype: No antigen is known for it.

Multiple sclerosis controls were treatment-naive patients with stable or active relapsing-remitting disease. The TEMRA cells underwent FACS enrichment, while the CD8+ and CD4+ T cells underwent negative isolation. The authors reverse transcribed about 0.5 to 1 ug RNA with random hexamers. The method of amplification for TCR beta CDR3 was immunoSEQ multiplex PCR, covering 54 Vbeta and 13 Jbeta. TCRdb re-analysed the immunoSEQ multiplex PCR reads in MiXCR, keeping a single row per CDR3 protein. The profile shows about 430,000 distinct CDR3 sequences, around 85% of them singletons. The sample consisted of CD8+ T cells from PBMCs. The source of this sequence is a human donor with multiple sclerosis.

In DNA, the CDR3 is TGCAGCGCCGTAGGACTGAGCGGGGAGCAGTACTTC. Its protein product is CSAVGLSGEQYF. V and J are TRBV29-1 and TRBJ2-7; D is perhaps TRBD2 (6 bases). The CDR3 has 12 amino acids. The germline V gene encodes CDR1 SQVTM and CDR2 ANQGSEA. Trimming took off 7 bases at V and 7 bases at J, with 17 bases between the two ends.